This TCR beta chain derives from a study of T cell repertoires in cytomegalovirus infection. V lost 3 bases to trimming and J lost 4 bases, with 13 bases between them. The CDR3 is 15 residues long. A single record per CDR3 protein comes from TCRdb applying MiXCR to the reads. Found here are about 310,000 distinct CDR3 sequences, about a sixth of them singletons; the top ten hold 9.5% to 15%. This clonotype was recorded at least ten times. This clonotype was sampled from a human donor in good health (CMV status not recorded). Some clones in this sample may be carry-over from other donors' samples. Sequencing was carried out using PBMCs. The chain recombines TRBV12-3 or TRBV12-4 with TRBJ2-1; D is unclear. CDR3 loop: CASSFTVEVYNEQFF. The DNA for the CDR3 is TGTGCCAGCAGTTTTACGGTAGAAGTTTACAATGAGCAGTTCTTC.